This is a list of T cell receptor beta chains from one sample in a study of T cell responses to AZD1222 COVID-19 vaccine. Here immunoSEQ multiplex PCR was the method, and the copy in TCRdb shows in-frame clones only, minus some. The table records 150,000 to 200,000 clones, around 91% of them present only once. This material consisted of peripheral blood, taken 28 days after the second AZD1222 dose. The receptors come from an adult who received the AZD1222 COVID-19 vaccine. The CDR3 runs from the conserved cysteine through the conserved F or W. The D gene is left open where the match is weak. Some rows have no size entry. The others give once, few or many, or a class for an expanded clone.

.	TRBV28	TRBJ1-2	.	CASSLGTSPYGYTF	TGTGCCAGCAGTTTAGGGACATCACCTTATGGCTACACCTTC
once	TRBV28	TRBJ2-1	TRBD2	CASSFTSENEQFF	TGTGCCAGCAGTTTTACTAGCGAAAATGAGCAGTTCTTC
.	TRBV2	TRBJ2-3	.	CASRGSDTQYF	TGTGCCAGCAGGGGGTCAGATACGCAGTATTTT
.	TRBV5-1	TRBJ1-2	TRBD1	CASSLGQGATINYGYTF	TGCGCCAGCAGCTTGGGGCAGGGGGCGACAATTAACTATGGCTACACCTTC
.	TRBV2	TRBJ2-1	.	CASRPGTRGVEEQFF	TGTGCCAGCAGACCCGGGACCAGGGGCGTCGAGGAGCAGTTCTTC
.	TRBV3-1/TRBV3-2	TRBJ2-1	.	CASSHSSFSYNEQFF	TGTGCCAGCAGCCACTCGTCCTTTTCCTACAATGAGCAGTTCTTC
.	TRBV6-5	TRBJ2-5	TRBD1	CASSYRAGGKETQYF	TGTGCCAGCAGTTACCGGGCAGGGGGAAAAGAGACCCAGTACTTC
.	TRBV27	TRBJ2-7	.	CASILPRPPREQYF	TGTGCCAGCATACTCCCTCGGCCTCCCAGGGAGCAGTACTTC
.	TRBV18	TRBJ1-1	TRBD1	CASSPNRGEAFF	TGTGCCAGCTCACCCAACAGGGGTGAAGCTTTCTTT
.	TRBV12-3/TRBV12-4	TRBJ2-1	.	CASTRTVPNEQFF	TGTGCCAGCACCCGGACAGTCCCCAATGAGCAGTTCTTC
once	TRBV29-1	TRBJ1-4	.	CSALGDLAGEKLFF	TGCAGCGCCCTGGGGGACCTGGCGGGTGAAAAACTGTTTTTT
.	TRBV18	TRBJ1-2	TRBD1	CASSPQDRGHGYTF	TGTGCCAGCTCACCTCAGGACAGGGGTCATGGCTACACCTTC
.	TRBV5-1	TRBJ1-4	TRBD1	CASSSRTGSNEKLFF	TGCGCCAGCAGCTCGAGGACAGGATCTAATGAAAAACTGTTTTTT
.	TRBV9	TRBJ2-1	.	CASSLGSTEQFF	TGTGCCAGCAGCCTCGGGAGTACTGAGCAGTTCTTC
.	TRBV6-5	TRBJ1-5	TRBD1	CASSLDRGNQPQHF	TGTGCCAGCAGTCTCGACAGGGGAAATCAGCCCCAGCATTTT
.	TRBV4-2	TRBJ1-1	.	CASSRSLDENTEAFF	TGTGCCAGCAGCCGATCCTTGGACGAGAACACTGAAGCTTTCTTT
.	TRBV6-1	TRBJ2-3	TRBD1	CASSEREGQGISPRRTQYF	TGTGCCAGCAGTGAAAGGGAGGGACAGGGGATATCCCCCCGGCGTACGCAGTATTTT
.	TRBV10-1	TRBJ2-1	.	CASGGPDTLGNEQFF	TGCGCCAGCGGCGGACCGGACACCTTAGGAAATGAGCAGTTCTTC
.	TRBV5-1	TRBJ1-2	TRBD1	CASSLTGDAYGYTF	TGCGCCAGCAGCTTAACAGGGGATGCCTATGGCTACACCTTC
.	TRBV6-5	TRBJ1-5	TRBD1	CASRLGQGSNQPQHF	TGTGCCAGCAGACTCGGACAGGGGAGCAATCAGCCCCAGCATTTT
once	TRBV9	TRBJ2-1	.	CASSVLAAYNEQFF	TGTGCCAGCAGCGTACTGGCGGCCTACAATGAGCAGTTCTTC
.	TRBV4-2	TRBJ1-2	.	CASSQDTALSNGYTF	TGTGCCAGCAGCCAAGATACCGCTCTCTCTAATGGCTACACCTTC
.	TRBV30	TRBJ2-5	.	CAWSTGTQETQYF	TGTGCCTGGAGTACAGGTACCCAAGAGACCCAGTACTTC
.	TRBV5-4	TRBJ2-7	TRBD2	CASSPGTRGLRGEQYF	TGTGCCAGCAGCCCCGGGACTAGAGGCTTGCGGGGTGAGCAGTACTTC
.	TRBV18	TRBJ2-2	.	CASSPGAPPEELFF	TGTGCCAGCTCACCCGGGGCCCCCCCGGAGGAGCTGTTTTTT
.	TRBV28	TRBJ1-2	.	CASSLSRGISDGYTF	TGTGCCAGCAGTTTATCTCGGGGGATCTCTGATGGCTACACCTTC
.	TRBV13	TRBJ1-2	.	CASSSPGRNYGYTF	TGTGCCAGCAGCTCCCCGGGCAGGAACTATGGCTACACCTTC
.	TRBV6-2/TRBV6-3	TRBJ2-3	.	CASSYPLVGEVQYF	TGTGCCAGCAGTTACCCCCTAGTGGGCGAGGTGCAGTATTTT
.	TRBV18	TRBJ1-6	.	CASSPPGRGGNSPLHF	TGTGCCAGCTCACCACCGGGGAGGGGTGGTAATTCACCCCTCCACTTT
.	TRBV9	TRBJ2-1	.	CASSVEGGSYNEQFF	TGTGCCAGCAGCGTAGAAGGGGGCTCCTACAATGAGCAGTTCTTC
.	TRBV18	TRBJ1-5	.	CASSPSFREGQPQHF	TGTGCCAGCTCACCAAGTTTCAGGGAGGGTCAGCCCCAGCATTTT
.	TRBV29-1	TRBJ1-2	TRBD1	CSVGTGGNYGYTF	TGCAGCGTTGGGACAGGGGGTAACTATGGCTACACCTTC
.	TRBV5-4	TRBJ2-7	TRBD1	CASREGQGAFYEQYF	TGTGCCAGCAGGGAGGGACAGGGGGCGTTCTACGAGCAGTACTTC
.	TRBV30	TRBJ1-1	.	CAWSVGGEDTEAFF	TGTGCCTGGAGTGTTGGCGGGGAAGACACTGAAGCTTTCTTT
.	TRBV5-1	TRBJ2-2	.	CASSSRDGFGELFF	TGCGCCAGCAGCTCACGAGACGGCTTTGGGGAGCTGTTTTTT
.	TRBV12-3/TRBV12-4	TRBJ1-6	.	CASSFSNSPLHF	TGTGCCAGCAGTTTCAGTAATTCACCCCTCCACTTT
once	TRBV28	TRBJ1-5	.	CASTPPGNQPQHF	TGTGCCAGCACGCCCCCGGGCAATCAGCCCCAGCATTTT
.	TRBV16	TRBJ1-2	.	CASTRDGLLNYGYTF	TGTGCCAGCACCCGTGACGGTCTCCTCAACTATGGCTACACCTTC
.	TRBV4-2	TRBJ2-3	.	CASSSDPMLTSTDTQYF	TGTGCCAGCAGCTCCGACCCAATGTTAACTAGCACAGATACGCAGTATTTT
once	TRBV28	TRBJ2-5	.	CASSSFRETQYF	TGTGCCAGCAGTTCCTTCAGGGAGACCCAGTACTTC
.	TRBV11-2	TRBJ2-7	TRBD1	CASSLAGGLAGQTYEQYF	TGTGCCAGCAGCTTAGCAGGGGGTTTGGCAGGCCAGACCTACGAGCAGTACTTC
.	TRBV6-5	TRBJ1-4	.	CASSLIGATNEKLFF	TGTGCCAGCAGCCTTATCGGTGCAACTAATGAAAAACTGTTTTTT
.	TRBV5-6	TRBJ1-1	.	CASSGVTMGLGAFF	TGTGCCAGCAGCGGCGTAACGATGGGCCTCGGGGCTTTCTTT
.	TRBV5-1	TRBJ2-1	TRBD2	CASSLDTPLAGAIF	TGCGCCAGCAGCTTGGACACCCCACTAGCGGGCGCAATCTTC
.	TRBV6-5	TRBJ2-7	.	CASSMTSSEQYF	TGTGCCAGTTCCATGACTAGTAGCGAGCAGTACTTC
.	TRBV5-8	TRBJ2-7	TRBD2	CAISREGRYEQYF	TGTGCCATCTCGCGGGAGGGCCGCTACGAGCAGTACTTC
.	TRBV28	TRBJ2-7	.	CASSPDNRRVSTYEQYF	TGTGCCAGCAGTCCAGACAACCGTCGGGTCTCCACCTACGAGCAGTACTTC
.	TRBV5-1	TRBJ1-2	.	CASSFLAGNYGYTF	TGCGCCAGCAGCTTTCTTGCAGGGAACTATGGCTACACCTTC
few	TRBV30	TRBJ1-2	.	CAWSVLLYDNYGYTF	TGTGCCTGGAGTGTACTTCTTTATGATAACTATGGCTACACCTTC
.	TRBV30	TRBJ1-5	.	CAWSGGRDQPQHF	TGTGCCTGGAGTGGCGGTAGAGATCAGCCCCAGCATTTT
.	TRBV19	TRBJ2-2	TRBD2	CASSAGLAGGLNTGELFF	TGTGCCAGTAGTGCGGGACTAGCGGGGGGGTTGAACACCGGGGAGCTGTTTTTT
.	TRBV5-6	TRBJ1-4	TRBD1	CASSSGQGATGKLFF	TGTGCCAGCAGTTCTGGACAGGGGGCAACAGGAAAACTGTTTTTT
once	TRBV28	TRBJ1-6	TRBD1	CASSPNRGSYNSPLHF	TGTGCCAGCAGCCCTAACAGGGGCTCCTATAATTCACCCCTCCACTTT